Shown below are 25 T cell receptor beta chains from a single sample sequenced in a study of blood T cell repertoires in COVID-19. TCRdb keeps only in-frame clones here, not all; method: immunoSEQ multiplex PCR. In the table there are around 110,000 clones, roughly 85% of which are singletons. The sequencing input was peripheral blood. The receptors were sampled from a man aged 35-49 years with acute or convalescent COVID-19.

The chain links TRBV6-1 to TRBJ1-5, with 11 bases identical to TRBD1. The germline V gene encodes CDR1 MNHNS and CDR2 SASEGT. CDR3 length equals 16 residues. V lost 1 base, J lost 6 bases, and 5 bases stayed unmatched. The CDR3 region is CASSEGTGGLFQPQHF. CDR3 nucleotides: TGTGCCAGCAGTGAAGGGACAGGGGGCTTGTTTCAGCCCCAGCATTTT.

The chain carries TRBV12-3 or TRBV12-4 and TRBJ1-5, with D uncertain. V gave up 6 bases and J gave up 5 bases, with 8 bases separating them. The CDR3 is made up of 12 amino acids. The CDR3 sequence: CASSLTDQPQHF. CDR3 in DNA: TGTGCCAGCAGCCTAACTGATCAGCCCCAGCATTTT.

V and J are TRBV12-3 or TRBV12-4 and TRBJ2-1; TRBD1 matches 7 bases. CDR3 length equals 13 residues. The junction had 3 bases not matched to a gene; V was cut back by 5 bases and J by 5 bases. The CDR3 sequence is CASSEGQNNEQFF. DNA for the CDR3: TGTGCCAGCAGTGAGGGACAGAACAATGAGCAGTTCTTC.

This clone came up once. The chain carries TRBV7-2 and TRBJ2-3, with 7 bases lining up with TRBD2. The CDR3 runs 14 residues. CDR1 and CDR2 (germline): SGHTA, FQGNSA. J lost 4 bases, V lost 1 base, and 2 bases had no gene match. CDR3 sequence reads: CASSLGRESDTQYF. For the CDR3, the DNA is TGTGCCAGCAGCTTAGGGCGGGAGTCAGATACGCAGTATTTT.

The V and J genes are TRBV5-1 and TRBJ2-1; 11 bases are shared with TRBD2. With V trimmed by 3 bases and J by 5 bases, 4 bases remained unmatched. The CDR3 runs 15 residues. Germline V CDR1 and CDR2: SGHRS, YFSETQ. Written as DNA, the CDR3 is TGCGCCAGCAGCTCCCTAGCGGGAGGAGACAATGAGCAGTTCTTC. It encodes CASSSLAGGDNEQFF. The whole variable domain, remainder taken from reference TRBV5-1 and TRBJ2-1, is KAGVTQTPRYLIKTRGQQVTLSCSPISGHRSVSWYQQTPGQGLQFLFEYFSETQRNKGNFPGRFSGRQFSNSRSEMNVSTLELGDSALYLCASSSLAGGDNEQFFGPGTRLTVL.

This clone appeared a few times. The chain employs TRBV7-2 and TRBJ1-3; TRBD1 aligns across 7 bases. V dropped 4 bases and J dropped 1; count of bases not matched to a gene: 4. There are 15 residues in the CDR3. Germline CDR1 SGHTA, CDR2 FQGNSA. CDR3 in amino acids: CASSSDRRSGNTIYF. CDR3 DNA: TGTGCCAGCAGCTCGGACAGGAGATCTGGAAACACCATATATTTT.

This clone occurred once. This CDR3 reads CASSIPPWVAGRSYNEQFF. The CDR3 DNA follows: TGTGCCAGTAGTATCCCCCCGTGGGTAGCGGGCAGATCCTACAATGAGCAGTTCTTC. This rearrangement joins TRBV19 to TRBJ2-1, with 7 bases identical to TRBD2. V lost 3 bases, J lost 1 base, and 15 bases stayed unmatched. The CDR3 spans 19 residues. Germline V gives CDR1 LNHDA, CDR2 SQIVND (reference sequence).

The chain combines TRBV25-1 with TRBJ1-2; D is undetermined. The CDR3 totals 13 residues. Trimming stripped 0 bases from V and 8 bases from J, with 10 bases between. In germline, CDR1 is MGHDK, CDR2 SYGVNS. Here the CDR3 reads CASSEYGLWGYTF. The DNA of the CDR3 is TGTGCCAGCAGTGAATATGGACTATGGGGCTACACCTTC.

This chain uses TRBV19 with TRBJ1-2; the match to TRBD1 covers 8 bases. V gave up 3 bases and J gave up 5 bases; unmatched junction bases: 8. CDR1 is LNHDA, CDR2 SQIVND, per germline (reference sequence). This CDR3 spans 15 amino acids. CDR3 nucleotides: TGTGCCAGTAGTATCCCGGACAGGGTCGGATATGGCTACACCTTC. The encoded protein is CASSIPDRVGYGYTF.

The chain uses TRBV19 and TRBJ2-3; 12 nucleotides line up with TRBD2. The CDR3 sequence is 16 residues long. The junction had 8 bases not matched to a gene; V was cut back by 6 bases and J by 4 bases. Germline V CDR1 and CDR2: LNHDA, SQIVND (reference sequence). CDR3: CASRTSGGLRPDTQYF. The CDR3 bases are TGTGCCAGTAGGACTAGCGGGGGATTGAGGCCAGATACGCAGTATTTT.

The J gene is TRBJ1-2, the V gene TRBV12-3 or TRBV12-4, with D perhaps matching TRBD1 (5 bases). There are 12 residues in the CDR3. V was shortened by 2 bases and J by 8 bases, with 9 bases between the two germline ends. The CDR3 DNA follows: TGTGCCAGCAGTTTATTAGACAGCGGCTACACCTTC. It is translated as CASSLLDSGYTF.

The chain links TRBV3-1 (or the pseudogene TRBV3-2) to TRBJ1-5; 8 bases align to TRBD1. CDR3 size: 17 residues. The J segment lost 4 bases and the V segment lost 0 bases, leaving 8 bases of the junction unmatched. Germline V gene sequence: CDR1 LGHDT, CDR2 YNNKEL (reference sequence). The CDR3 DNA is TGTGCCAGCAGCCAAGATGGGGCAGGGGGCTCAAATCAGCCCCAGCATTTT. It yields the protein CASSQDGAGGSNQPQHF.

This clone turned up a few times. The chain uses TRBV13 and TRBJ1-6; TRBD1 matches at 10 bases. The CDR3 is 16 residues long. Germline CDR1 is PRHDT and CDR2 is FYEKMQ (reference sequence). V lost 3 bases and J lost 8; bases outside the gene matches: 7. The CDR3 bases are TGTGCCAGCAGCTTCGGGACAGGGGATTGGGATTCACCCCTCCACTTT. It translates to CASSFGTGDWDSPLHF.

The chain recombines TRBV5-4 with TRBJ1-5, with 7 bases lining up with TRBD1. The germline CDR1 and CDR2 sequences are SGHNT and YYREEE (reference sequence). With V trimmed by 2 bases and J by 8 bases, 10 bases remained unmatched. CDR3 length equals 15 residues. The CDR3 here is CASSLGRDRVEPQHF. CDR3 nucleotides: TGTGCCAGCAGCTTAGGACGCGACAGGGTTGAGCCCCAGCATTTT.

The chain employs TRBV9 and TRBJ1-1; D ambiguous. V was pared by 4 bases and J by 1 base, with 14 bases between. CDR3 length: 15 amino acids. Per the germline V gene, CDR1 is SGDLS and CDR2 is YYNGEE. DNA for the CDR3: TGTGCCAGCAGCCCCCATTCGGGTGAGAACACTGAAGCTTTCTTT. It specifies CASSPHSGENTEAFF.

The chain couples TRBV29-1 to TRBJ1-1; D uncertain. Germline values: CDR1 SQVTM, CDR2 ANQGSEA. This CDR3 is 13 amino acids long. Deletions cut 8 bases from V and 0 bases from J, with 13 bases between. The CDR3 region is CSHRGSLNTEAFF. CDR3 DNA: TGCAGCCACAGAGGGTCCTTGAACACTGAAGCTTTCTTT.

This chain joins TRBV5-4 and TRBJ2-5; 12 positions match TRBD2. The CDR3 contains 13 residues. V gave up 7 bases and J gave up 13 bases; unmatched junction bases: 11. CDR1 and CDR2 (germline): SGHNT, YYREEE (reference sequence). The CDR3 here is CASHKTSGSYRYF. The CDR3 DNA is TGTGCCAGCCACAAGACTAGCGGGAGTTATCGGTACTTC. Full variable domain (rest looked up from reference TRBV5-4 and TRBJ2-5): ETGVTQSPTHLIKTRGQQVTLRCSSQSGHNTVSWYQQALGQGPQFIFQYYREEENGRGNFPPRFSGLQFPNYSSELNVNALELDDSALYLCASHKTSGSYRYFGPGTRLLVL.

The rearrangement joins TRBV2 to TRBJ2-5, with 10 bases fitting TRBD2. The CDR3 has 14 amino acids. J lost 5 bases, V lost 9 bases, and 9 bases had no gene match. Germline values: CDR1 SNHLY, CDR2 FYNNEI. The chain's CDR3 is CASSSGGHGETQYF. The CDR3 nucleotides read TGTGCCAGTTCTAGCGGGGGCCATGGGGAGACCCAGTACTTC.

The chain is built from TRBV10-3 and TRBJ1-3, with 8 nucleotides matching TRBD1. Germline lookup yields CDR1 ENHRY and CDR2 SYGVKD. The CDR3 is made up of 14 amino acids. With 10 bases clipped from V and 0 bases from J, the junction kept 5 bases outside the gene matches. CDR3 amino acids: CATGQVNSGNTIYF. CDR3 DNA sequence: TGTGCCACGGGACAGGTTAACTCTGGAAACACCATATATTTT.

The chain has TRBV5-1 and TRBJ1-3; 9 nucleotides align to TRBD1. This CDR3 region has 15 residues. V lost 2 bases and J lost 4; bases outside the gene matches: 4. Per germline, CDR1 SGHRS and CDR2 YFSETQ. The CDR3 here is CASSLQGAEGNTIYF. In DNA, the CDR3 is TGCGCCAGCAGCTTACAGGGGGCAGAGGGAAACACCATATATTTT.

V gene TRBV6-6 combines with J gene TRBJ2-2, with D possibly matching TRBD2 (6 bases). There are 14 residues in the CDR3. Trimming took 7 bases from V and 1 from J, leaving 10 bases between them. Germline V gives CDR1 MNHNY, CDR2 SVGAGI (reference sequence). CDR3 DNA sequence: TGTGCCAGCAACGAGCGGGTGAACACCGGGGAGCTGTTTTTT. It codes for CASNERVNTGELFF.

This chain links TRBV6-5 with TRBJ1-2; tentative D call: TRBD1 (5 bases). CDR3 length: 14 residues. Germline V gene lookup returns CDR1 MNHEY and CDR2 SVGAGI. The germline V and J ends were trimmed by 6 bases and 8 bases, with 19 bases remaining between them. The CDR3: CASRAPGGWDGYTF. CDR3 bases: TGTGCCAGCAGAGCTCCGGGGGGGTGGGACGGCTACACCTTC.

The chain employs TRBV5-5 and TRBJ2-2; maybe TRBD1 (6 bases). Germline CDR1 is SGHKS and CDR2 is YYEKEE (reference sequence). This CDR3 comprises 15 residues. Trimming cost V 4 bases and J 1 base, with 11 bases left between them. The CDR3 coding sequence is TGTGCCAGCAGCCCGGACAGCCGGAACACCGGGGAGCTGTTTTTT. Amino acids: CASSPDSRNTGELFF.

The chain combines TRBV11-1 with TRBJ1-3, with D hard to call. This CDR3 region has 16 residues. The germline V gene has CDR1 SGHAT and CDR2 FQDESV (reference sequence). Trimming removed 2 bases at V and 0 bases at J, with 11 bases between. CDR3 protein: CASSLMSGSSGNTIYF. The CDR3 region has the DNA TGTGCCAGCAGCTTAATGTCGGGAAGCTCTGGAAACACCATATATTTT.

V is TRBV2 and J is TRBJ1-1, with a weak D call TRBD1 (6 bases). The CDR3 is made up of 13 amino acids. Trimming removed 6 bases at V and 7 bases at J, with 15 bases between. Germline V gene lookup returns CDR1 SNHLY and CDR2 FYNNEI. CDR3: CASSARTAVEAFF. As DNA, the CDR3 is TGTGCCAGCAGCGCCCGGACAGCTGTTGAAGCTTTCTTT.